The 7 T cell receptor beta chains presented below share a single source sample, sequenced in a study of response to subunit inactivated influenza vaccine. TCRdb redid the calling of the RT-PCR reads with MiXCR, one entry per CDR3 protein. This table has 530,000 or so distinct CDR3 sequences, approximately 15% appearing once. Sequenced material: PBMCs from blood, taken less than 13 days after vaccination. The receptors come from a man between 45 and 60 years old who received an inactivated influenza vaccine.

The rearrangement links TRBV18 to TRBJ2-5, with 8 bases identical to TRBD2. The J segment lost 4 bases and the V segment lost 3 bases, leaving 4 bases of the junction unmatched. Germline V CDR1 and CDR2: KGHSH, LQKENI. This CDR3 contains 14 residues. CDR3 sequence reads: CASSPSLAGETQYF. For the CDR3, the DNA is TGTGCCAGCTCACCCTCTCTAGCGGGAGAGACCCAGTACTTC. Full variable domain (outside the CDR3, taken from reference TRBV18 and TRBJ2-5): NAGVMQNPRHLVRRRGQEARLRCSPMKGHSHVYWYRQLPEEGLKFMVYLQKENIIDESGMPKERFSAEFPKEGPSILRIQQVVRGDSAAYFCASSPSLAGETQYFGPGTRLLVL.

A few counts support this clonotype. This chain uses TRBV5-6 with TRBJ2-1, with 10 bases that match TRBD2. J lost 4 bases, V lost 3 bases, and 4 bases had no gene match. Germline lookup yields CDR1 SGHDT and CDR2 YYEEEE. The CDR3 is 15 amino acids. The CDR3 DNA reads TGTGCCAGCAGCTCTAGCGGGAGTCTGTACAATGAGCAGTTCTTC. Translated: CASSSSGSLYNEQFF.

V usage is TRBV5-1 and J usage is TRBJ2-3; 9 bases map to TRBD2. V shed 0 bases and J 0 bases; nucleotides not matched to a gene: 8. The CDR3 runs 18 residues. Germline V gene sequence: CDR1 SGHRS, CDR2 YFSETQ. The CDR3 sequence: CASSLGSSGGPSTDTQYF. The CDR3 coding sequence is TGCGCCAGCAGCTTGGGGAGTAGCGGGGGACCTAGCACAGATACGCAGTATTTT.

The rearrangement uses TRBV12-3 or TRBV12-4 and TRBJ2-3; TRBD2 matches at 9 bases. After removal of 6 bases from V and 2 bases from J, the junction contained 9 bases not matched to a gene. This CDR3 is 16 amino acids long. In DNA, the CDR3 is TGTGCCAGCAGGAGAGCGGGGGGACTCTTCACAGATACGCAGTATTTT. This codes for CASRRAGGLFTDTQYF.

The rearrangement uses TRBV20-1 and TRBJ2-2; TRBD2 agrees at 11 bases. V gave up 3 bases and J gave up 0 bases; unmatched junction bases: 6. This CDR3 spans 17 amino acids. Per the germline V gene, CDR1 is DFQATT and CDR2 is SNEGSKA (reference sequence). The CDR3 spells CSARGTSGTANTGELFF. DNA for the CDR3: TGCAGTGCTAGGGGGACTAGCGGAACCGCGAACACCGGGGAGCTGTTTTTT.

The chain uses TRBV12-3 or TRBV12-4 and TRBJ1-2; the match to TRBD1 covers 7 bases. This CDR3 spans 13 amino acids. The junction had 13 bases not matched to a gene; V was cut back by 11 bases and J by 7 bases. The CDR3 coding sequence is TGTGCCCGCACTAACACAGGGGACGGTGGCTACACCTTC. As protein: CARTNTGDGGYTF.

This chain uses TRBV9 with TRBJ2-1; no clear D gene. Germline V lookup: CDR1 SGDLS, CDR2 YYNGEE. This CDR3 has 16 amino acids. Trimming cost V 3 bases and J 3 bases, with 16 bases left between them. DNA of the CDR3: TGTGCCAGCAGCGGCCCCTCACACGGAAACTACAATGAGCAGTTCTTC. It encodes CASSGPSHGNYNEQFF.